The next 28 T cell receptor beta chains were all read from a single sample in a study of blood T cell repertoires in COVID-19. Repertoires were generated with immunoSEQ multiplex PCR, while TCRdb's copy carries only in-frame clones and drops some. The data hold fewer than 350,000 clones, with roughly 87% observed a single time. The sample taken for sequencing was peripheral blood. These receptors were obtained from a man in his late teens or twenties with active or convalescent COVID-19.

V gene TRBV5-1 combines with J gene TRBJ1-5; D might be TRBD1 (6 bases). V was cut by 0 bases and J by 4 bases, with 8 bases left in between. The CDR3 loop spans 14 amino acids. CDR1 is SGHRS, CDR2 YFSETQ, per germline. The chain's CDR3 is CASSLGGGNQPQHF. The DNA for the CDR3 is TGCGCCAGCAGCTTGGGAGGGGGAAATCAGCCCCAGCATTTT.

The gene calls are TRBV19 and TRBJ2-7; D unresolved. The CDR3 has 12 residues. The V gene's germline CDR1 is LNHDA and CDR2 SQIVND (reference sequence). The V end lost 5 bases, the J end lost 2 bases, and 7 bases lay between the germline ends. The CDR3 loop reads CASSGPAYEQYF. In DNA, the CDR3 is TGTGCCAGTAGTGGGCCCGCCTACGAGCAGTACTTC.

The chain joins TRBV12-5 to TRBJ2-3; D is ambiguous. Germline V lookup: CDR1 LGHNT, CDR2 FRNRAP. Between the trimmed V and J ends, which lost 0 bases and 0 bases, there was a span of 7 bases. There are 15 residues in the CDR3. As DNA, the CDR3 is TGTGCTAGTGGTTTGGTATTGCGGAGCACAGATACGCAGTATTTT. Protein sequence: CASGLVLRSTDTQYF.

The chain joins TRBV5-1 to TRBJ1-1; weak D call: TRBD1 (6 bases). Germline-derived CDR1 and CDR2 are SGHRS and YFSETQ. The ends were cut back, 0 bases at V and 5 bases at J, with 26 bases in the middle. CDR3 length equals 19 residues. The CDR3 region is CASSLAWGRIWLGGTEAFF. The CDR3 bases are TGCGCCAGCAGCTTGGCTTGGGGCAGGATTTGGCTAGGGGGAACTGAAGCTTTCTTT.

The genes are TRBV5-6 and TRBJ2-3, with D unclear. From germline, CDR1 is SGHDT and CDR2 YYEEEE. This CDR3 contains 14 residues. The V end lost 0 bases, the J end lost 1 base, and 6 bases lay between the germline ends. The CDR3 loop reads CASSLGLGTDTQYF. The CDR3 nucleotides are TGTGCCAGCAGCTTGGGACTGGGCACAGATACGCAGTATTTT.

The chain joins TRBV9 to TRBJ2-5, with 7 positions matching TRBD1. Germline CDR1 SGDLS, CDR2 YYNGEE. Losses at the gene ends were 3 bases for V and 5 bases for J; bases not matched to a gene: 13. CDR3 length equals 16 residues. Written as DNA, the CDR3 is TGTGCCAGCAGCGCCGCACAGGGGAGACTGAGGGAGACCCAGTACTTC. It specifies CASSAAQGRLRETQYF.

The chain has TRBV10-3 and TRBJ2-5; 14 bases align to TRBD2. The CDR3 is 15 amino acids. Germline loops: CDR1 ENHRY, CDR2 SYGVKD. The V segment lost 8 bases and the J segment 2 bases; nucleotides outside the gene matches: 4. The CDR3 loop is CAIGRTSGGQETQYF. CDR3 coding DNA: TGTGCCATCGGCCGGACTAGCGGGGGGCAAGAGACCCAGTACTTC.

The table lists this clone with many counts. The rearrangement uses TRBV21-1 and TRBJ1-2. TRBV21-1 is described as a pseudogene. This CDR3 region has 14 residues. The CDR3 spells CASSKTRHLYGYTF. In DNA, the CDR3 is TGTGCCAGCAGCAAAACTAGACATCTCTATGGCTACACCTTC.

The chain uses TRBV3-1 (or the pseudogene TRBV3-2) and TRBJ2-7; D unresolved. This CDR3 has 14 amino acids. The V end lost 4 bases, the J end lost 2 bases, and 12 bases lay between the germline ends. The germline gives CDR1 LGHDT, CDR2 YNNKEL (reference sequence). The CDR3: CASSPSYSTYEQYF. CDR3 DNA: TGTGCCAGCAGCCCAAGTTACTCAACCTACGAGCAGTACTTC.

This clone has more than one count but fewer than ten. Here the CDR3 reads CASSESSESSYEQYF. The CDR3 coding sequence is TGCGCCAGCAGTGAGTCGTCTGAGAGCTCCTACGAGCAGTACTTC. The V gene is TRBV10-1, the J gene TRBJ2-7, with D unresolved. The CDR3 covers 15 residues. CDR1 is WNHNN and CDR2 is SYGVQD in the germline V gene (reference sequence). V gave up 0 bases and J gave up 0 bases, with 9 bases separating them.

The chain combines TRBV19 with TRBJ1-5; TRBD1 matches at 9 bases. Germline CDR1 reads LNHDA; CDR2 reads SQIVND (reference sequence). J was trimmed by 4 bases and V by 8 bases; bases with no gene match: 6. This CDR3 has 14 amino acids. The CDR3 is CASQGQGGNQPQHF. As DNA, the CDR3 is TGTGCCAGTCAGGGACAGGGCGGGAATCAGCCCCAGCATTTT. The whole variable domain, remainder taken from reference TRBV19 and TRBJ1-5, is DGGITQSPKYLFRKEGQNVTLSCEQNLNHDAMYWYRQDPGQGLRLIYYSQIVNDFQKGDIAEGYSVSREKKESFPLTVTSAQKNPTAFYLCASQGQGGNQPQHFGDGTRLSIL.

The chain uses TRBV3-1 (or the pseudogene TRBV3-2) and TRBJ2-6; a weak D match, TRBD2 (7 bases). Trimming cost V 3 bases and J 2 bases, with 14 bases left between them. Per germline, CDR1 LGHDT and CDR2 YNNKEL (reference sequence). The CDR3 is 17 residues long. CDR3 sequence: CASSHGGGLPGANVLTF. The CDR3 DNA is TGTGCCAGCAGCCACGGCGGGGGCCTGCCTGGGGCCAACGTCCTGACTTTC.

This chain connects TRBV20-1 to TRBJ2-5; tentatively, D is TRBD2 (6 bases). The CDR3 spans 10 residues. Trimming took off 7 bases at V and 7 bases at J, with 10 bases between the two ends. Germline loops: CDR1 DFQATT, CDR2 SNEGSKA (reference sequence). The DNA of the CDR3 is TGCAGTGTTAGGCGGGGGACCCAGTACTTC. Translated: CSVRRGTQYF.

This clone was detected only a few times. The V and J genes are TRBV5-4 and TRBJ2-3; D not resolved. With 0 bases removed from V and 3 bases from J, the gap between germline ends came to 5 bases. The CDR3 covers 13 residues. Germline CDR1 SGHNT, CDR2 YYREEE (reference sequence). The CDR3 DNA follows: TGTGCCAGCAGCTTGGACACAACAGATACGCAGTATTTT. Translated: CASSLDTTDTQYF.

The V call is TRBV19, the J call TRBJ2-1; 9 bases map to TRBD2. The CDR3 totals 17 residues. The V segment lost 5 bases and the J segment 2 bases; nucleotides outside the gene matches: 10. Germline V gives CDR1 LNHDA, CDR2 SQIVND (reference sequence). The CDR3 protein is CASSPPRLADTYNEQFF. CDR3 sequence (DNA): TGTGCCAGTAGTCCTCCCCGACTAGCGGACACCTACAATGAGCAGTTCTTC.

This clone appeared many times. The rearrangement links TRBV6-4 to TRBJ1-5, with a weak D call TRBD1 (6 bases). This CDR3 contains 15 residues. The germline V and J ends were trimmed by 7 bases and 2 bases, with 15 bases remaining between them. CDR1 is MRHNA and CDR2 is SNTAGT in the germline V gene. CDR3 loop: CASIEGELGNQPQHF. The DNA for the CDR3 is TGTGCCAGCATCGAGGGGGAACTTGGCAATCAGCCCCAGCATTTT.

The chain couples TRBV5-1 to TRBJ1-1, with 7 bases fitting TRBD1. The J segment lost 5 bases and the V segment lost 4 bases, leaving 11 bases of the junction unmatched. This CDR3 region has 15 residues. Germline loops: CDR1 SGHRS, CDR2 YFSETQ. The CDR3 nucleotides read TGCGCCAGCAGCCCCGCAGGAGGGGGCGAGACTGAAGCTTTCTTT. Its translation is CASSPAGGGETEAFF.

This chain uses TRBV21-1 with TRBJ1-2. TRBV21-1 is reported as a pseudogene. There are 15 residues in the CDR3. CDR3 bases: TGTGCCAGCAGCAAAGCCGGGAAAATGAACTATGGCTACACCTTC. It yields the protein CASSKAGKMNYGYTF.

This clone has only a few counts. This rearrangement joins TRBV6-1 to TRBJ1-2; 7 nucleotides line up with TRBD1. V was clipped by 3 bases and J by 1 base; unmatched bases: 8. The CDR3 is made up of 16 amino acids. The germline CDR1 and CDR2 sequences are MNHNS and SASEGT. The CDR3 coding sequence is TGTGCCAGCAGTGAGTCGGCGGACAGGCTTAACTATGGCTACACCTTC. This gives the protein CASSESADRLNYGYTF.

CDR3 amino acids: CASTGQGFNSPLHF. The CDR3 coding sequence is TGTGCCAGCACAGGACAGGGTTTTAATTCACCCCTCCACTTT. This chain joins TRBV2 and TRBJ1-6, with 8 bases lining up with TRBD1. The CDR3 is 14 residues long. Germline CDR1 is SNHLY and CDR2 is FYNNEI. J was trimmed by 6 bases and V by 7 bases; bases with no gene match: 5.

The V call is TRBV13, the J call TRBJ2-5, with TRBD2 identical over 15 bases. This CDR3 is built from 18 residues. The ends lost 3 bases at V and 2 bases at J; junction bases unmatched: 7. Germline V gene data show CDR1 as PRHDT and CDR2 as FYEKMQ (reference sequence). The CDR3 DNA follows: TGTGCCAGCAGCTTTGGACTAGCGGGGGGGCCGGGTCAAGAGACCCAGTACTTC. Protein: CASSFGLAGGPGQETQYF.

CDR3 in amino acids: CASSPPGYSNQPQHF. The DNA for the CDR3 is TGTGCCAGCAGCCCCCCGGGGTATAGCAATCAGCCCCAGCATTTT. The chain couples TRBV11-3 to TRBJ1-5; D gene uncertain. V was cut by 5 bases and J by 0 bases, with 11 bases left in between. Germline CDR1 SGHNT, CDR2 YENEEA. This CDR3 is built from 15 residues.

V and J are TRBV5-1 and TRBJ1-6; D is unresolved. The CDR3 sequence is 13 residues long. Germline CDR1 and CDR2: SGHRS and YFSETQ. Trimming took 4 bases from V and 6 from J, leaving 8 bases between them. CDR3 protein: CASSPEGNSPLHF. DNA for the CDR3: TGCGCCAGCAGCCCTGAGGGTAATTCACCCCTCCACTTT.

The J gene is TRBJ1-2, the V gene TRBV7-9; 7 bases match TRBD1. Germline V lookup: CDR1 SEHNR, CDR2 FQNEAQ (reference sequence). The trim removed 5 bases at V and 3 bases at J, leaving 12 bases unmatched. CDR3 size: 16 residues. For the CDR3, the DNA is TGTGCCAGCAGCCCTACCTGGACAGGAGGAGACTATGGCTACACCTTC. Its protein product is CASSPTWTGGDYGYTF. The entire variable domain, with the rest obtained from reference TRBV7-9 and TRBJ1-2, is as follows: DTGVSQNPRHKITKRGQNVTFRCDPISEHNRLYWYRQTLGQGPEFLTYFQNEAQLEKSRLLSDRFSAERPKGSFSTLEIQRTEQGDSAMYLCASSPTWTGGDYGYTFGSGTRLTVV.

The rearrangement joins TRBV19 to TRBJ2-5, with 13 bases lining up with TRBD2. J lost 5 bases, V lost 5 bases, and 8 bases had no gene match. This CDR3 is built from 16 residues. CDR1 and CDR2 (germline): LNHDA, SQIVND (reference sequence). The CDR3 bases are TGTGCCAGTAGTTCCAAGCGGACTAGCGGGGGTGAGACCCAGTACTTC. Encoded protein: CASSSKRTSGGETQYF.

V gene TRBV27 combines with J gene TRBJ2-2; 9 bases line up with TRBD1. The CDR3 has 18 residues. The ends lost 2 bases at V and 5 bases at J; junction bases unmatched: 12. Germline values: CDR1 MNHEY, CDR2 SMNVEV (reference sequence). The CDR3 region is CASSLEKPGQGLTGELFF. For the CDR3, the DNA is TGTGCCAGCAGTTTAGAAAAACCGGGACAGGGTTTAACCGGGGAGCTGTTTTTT.

This clone showed up just once. The J gene is TRBJ2-7, the V gene TRBV4-2; 12 nucleotides line up with TRBD2. The J segment lost 6 bases and the V segment lost 4 bases, leaving 10 bases of the junction unmatched. In germline, CDR1 is LGHNA, CDR2 YNFKEQ. The CDR3 loop spans 16 amino acids. Here the CDR3 reads CASSPAGTSGRSEQYF. The DNA for the CDR3 is TGTGCCAGCAGCCCCGCAGGGACTAGCGGGCGTAGCGAGCAGTACTTC.

To note about this clone: Distinct nucleotide sequences in the sample also encode this CDR3. This sequence joins TRBV6-5 and TRBJ1-1; unclear D gene. The CDR3 contains 12 residues. The V end lost 2 bases, the J end lost 6 bases, and 7 bases lay between the germline ends. Per the germline V gene, CDR1 is MNHEY and CDR2 is SVGAGI. The CDR3 loop reads CASSYPGAEAFF. CDR3 in DNA: TGTGCCAGCAGTTACCCGGGAGCTGAAGCTTTCTTT.